The 24 T cell receptor beta chains below were found in one sample sequenced in a study of Ad26.COV2.S vaccination and SARS-CoV-2 variants. Described treatment: about 20 received Ad26.COV2.S at low or high dose, single or two shots; about 5 received placebo; per-sample allocation not given. Day 63 after the first injection of vaccine or placebo was the sampling time. The data were produced by immunoSEQ multiplex PCR, yet TCRdb's version contains in-frame clones alone and is incomplete. The sample gives 200,000 to 250,000 clones, around 87% of which show up once; 9.5% to 12% is in the top ten. This material consisted of peripheral blood, taken in a trial of Ad26.COV2.S vaccine versus placebo. The receptor set was obtained from a person aged 18-60 years who received the Ad26.COV2.S COVID-19 vaccine or a placebo.

This chain connects TRBV21-1 to TRBJ2-3; the listed D gene, TRBD2, was not tested against the DNA. TRBV21-1 is reported as a pseudogene. There are 17 residues in the CDR3. As DNA, the CDR3 is TGTGCCAGCAGCAAAACTCTGGCTAGCCTGATAAGAGATACGCAGTATTTT. Translated, it gives CASSKTLASLIRDTQYF.

The CDR3 spells CASSLTAGGSTGELFF. The CDR3 DNA sequence: TGTGCCAGCAGTTTAACGGCAGGGGGGTCCACCGGGGAGCTGTTTTTT. The genes are TRBV28 and TRBJ2-2; possibly TRBD1 for D (7 bases). Trimming pared 2 bases from V and 4 bases from J, leaving 14 bases between. CDR1 is MDHEN, CDR2 SYDVKM, per germline. This CDR3 spans 16 amino acids.

The chain is built from TRBV19 and TRBJ2-7, with 7 bases matching TRBD1. Germline V gene lookup returns CDR1 LNHDA and CDR2 SQIVND (reference sequence). The CDR3 totals 13 residues. J was trimmed by 2 bases and V by 3 bases; bases with no gene match: 1. DNA of the CDR3: TGTGCCAGTAGTATTCAGGGGGCCTACGAGCAGTACTTC. Translating gives CASSIQGAYEQYF.

The chain links TRBV7-2 to TRBJ1-2, with 7 positions matching TRBD1. This CDR3 has 14 residues. The V gene end was trimmed by 5 bases and the J gene end by 4 bases; junction bases not matched to a gene: 7. Germline CDR1 is SGHTA and CDR2 is FQGNSA. CDR3 in amino acids: CASSPSTGSYGYTF. The CDR3 nucleotides read TGTGCCAGCAGCCCCTCGACAGGGAGCTATGGCTACACCTTC. Variable domain in full (rest from reference TRBV7-2 and TRBJ1-2): GAGVSQSPSNKVTEKGKDVELRCDPISGHTALYWYRQSLGQGLEFLIYFQGNSAPDKSGLPSDRFSAERTGGSVSTLTIQRTQQEDSAVYLCASSPSTGSYGYTFGSGTRLTVV.

The gene calls are TRBV13 and TRBJ2-7, with 7 bases that match TRBD2. V shed 3 bases, J shed 4 bases, and the junction held 6 bases outside the gene matches. CDR3 length: 14 residues. Germline V gene lookup returns CDR1 PRHDT and CDR2 FYEKMQ (reference sequence). Written as DNA, the CDR3 is TGTGCCAGCAGCTTCGGCGGGAGAGAATACGAGCAGTACTTC. The encoded protein is CASSFGGREYEQYF. The entire variable domain, with the rest obtained from reference TRBV13 and TRBJ2-7, is as follows: AAGVIQSPRHLIKEKRETATLKCYPIPRHDTVYWYQQGPGQDPQFLISFYEKMQSDKGSIPDRFSAQQFSDYHSELNMSSLELGDSALYFCASSFGGREYEQYFGPGTRLTVT.

The chain recombines TRBV18 with TRBJ2-2; 9 positions match TRBD1. The germline V gene has CDR1 KGHSH and CDR2 LQKENI. This CDR3 region has 17 residues. Trimming cost V 0 bases and J 5 bases; bases outside gene matches: 7. The CDR3 spells CASSPPRGQGRTGELFF. The DNA for the CDR3 is TGTGCCAGCTCACCACCTCGAGGACAGGGGAGGACCGGGGAGCTGTTTTTT.

The CDR3 region is CASTLVGGLPTDTQYF. Here the CDR3 DNA reads TGTGCCAGCACCCTGGTGGGGGGACTGCCCACAGATACGCAGTATTTT. The rearrangement uses TRBV7-3 and TRBJ2-3; D perhaps matches TRBD2 (6 bases). This CDR3 has 16 residues. V shed 7 bases and J shed 2 bases, with 19 bases lying between them. Germline CDR1 and CDR2: SGHTA and FQGTGA.

The count of this clone is one. This chain links TRBV7-3 with TRBJ2-3, with D perhaps being TRBD1 or TRBD2 (5 bases each). CDR1 is SGHTA, CDR2 FQGTGA, per germline. This CDR3 spans 14 amino acids. The germline V and J ends were trimmed by 5 bases and 0 bases, with 9 bases remaining between them. CDR3 nucleotide sequence: TGTGCCAGCAGCGCCCGGGACAGCACAGATACGCAGTATTTT. As protein: CASSARDSTDTQYF.

J is TRBJ1-1 and V is TRBV15, with TRBD1 matching over 8 bases. Per the germline V gene, CDR1 is LNHNV and CDR2 is YYDKDF (reference sequence). The junction had 4 bases not matched to a gene; V was cut back by 2 bases and J by 5 bases. The CDR3 sequence is 14 residues long. The CDR3 DNA is TGTGCCACCAGCAGAACAGGGGGTTGGACTGAAGCTTTCTTT. Its translation is CATSRTGGWTEAFF.

The chain combines TRBV18 with TRBJ1-1, with a weak D call TRBD1 (5 bases). CDR1 and CDR2 from the germline V gene are KGHSH and LQKENI. With 2 bases removed from V and 4 bases from J, the gap between germline ends came to 11 bases. The CDR3 contains 14 residues. CDR3: CASSPDSELTEAFF. The CDR3 DNA reads as TGTGCCAGCTCACCAGACAGCGAACTCACTGAAGCTTTCTTT.

V usage is TRBV6-2 or TRBV6-3 and J usage is TRBJ2-2; D is perhaps TRBD1 or TRBD2 (5 bases each). The V and J ends lost 5 bases and 2 bases respectively, with 9 bases between them. Germline V gives CDR1 MNHEY, CDR2 SVGEGT. This CDR3 spans 14 amino acids. The DNA for the CDR3 is TGTGCCAGCAGTCGGGACGGCAACACCGGGGAGCTGTTTTTT. Amino acid sequence: CASSRDGNTGELFF.

The chain is built from TRBV24-1 and TRBJ2-3; 8 bases align to TRBD2. CDR3 length: 13 residues. Germline V gene sequence: CDR1 KGHDR, CDR2 SFDVKD. Losses at the gene ends were 7 bases for V and 4 bases for J; bases not matched to a gene: 3. The CDR3 loop is CATRGGGSDTQYF. In DNA form, the CDR3 reads TGTGCCACCAGGGGCGGGGGGTCAGATACGCAGTATTTT.

The chain links TRBV6-6 to TRBJ2-7; D is uncertain. Trimming removed 8 bases from V and 3 bases from J, with 17 bases in between. The length of the CDR3 is 14 residues. The V gene's germline CDR1 is MNHNY and CDR2 SVGAGI (reference sequence). The CDR3 loop is CASGRARRVYEQYF. The CDR3 region has the DNA TGTGCCAGCGGACGAGCCCGTAGGGTCTACGAGCAGTACTTC.

This chain links TRBV6-2 or TRBV6-3 with TRBJ2-5; 7 nucleotides align to TRBD2. Trimming took 5 bases from V and 5 from J; bases not matched to a gene: 8. The length of the CDR3 is 14 residues. Germline loops: CDR1 MNHEY, CDR2 SVGEGT. The CDR3 is CASSRTAGGETQYF. The DNA of the CDR3 is TGTGCCAGCAGTAGGACTGCCGGGGGGGAGACCCAGTACTTC.

The DNA for the CDR3 is TGTGCCAGCAAATGGACAGGGAACACCGGGGAGCTGTTTTTT. It yields the protein CASKWTGNTGELFF. The chain uses TRBV6-6 and TRBJ2-2; TRBD1 agrees at 7 bases. J lost 1 base, V lost 7 bases, and 3 bases had no gene match. Germline V gene lookup returns CDR1 MNHNY and CDR2 SVGAGI (reference sequence). CDR3 length equals 14 residues.

This chain uses TRBV5-6 with TRBJ2-7; 9 nucleotides align to TRBD2. Germline CDR1 and CDR2: SGHDT and YYEEEE. The CDR3 spans 15 residues. Trimming at V came to 2 bases and at J to 2 bases, leaving 5 bases not matched to a gene. CDR3 in DNA: TGTGCCAGCAGCTTTTTCGCGGGAGGGACCTACGAGCAGTACTTC. This encodes CASSFFAGGTYEQYF.

The rearrangement links TRBV4-3 to TRBJ2-2; 10 positions match TRBD2. V was clipped by 0 bases and J by 6 bases; unmatched bases: 7. The CDR3 has 17 residues. Germline V gene lookup returns CDR1 LGHNA and CDR2 YSLEER. In DNA, the CDR3 is TGCGCCAGCAGCCAAGATCGGGCTAGCGGGAGACCCGGGGAGCTGTTTTTT. Protein: CASSQDRASGRPGELFF.

V usage is TRBV28 and J usage is TRBJ2-7; weak D call: TRBD1 (7 bases). CDR1 is MDHEN and CDR2 is SYDVKM in the germline V gene. V gave up 9 bases and J gave up 0 bases, with 18 bases separating them. CDR3 length: 15 residues. Here the CDR3 reads CASGGGQVGSYEQYF. The CDR3 bases are TGTGCCAGTGGGGGAGGACAGGTAGGCTCCTACGAGCAGTACTTC.

This chain uses TRBV6-6 with TRBJ1-6, with D tentatively TRBD1 (5 bases). V was pared by 6 bases and J by 13 bases, with 19 bases between. CDR1 is MNHNY and CDR2 is SVGAGI in the germline V gene (reference sequence). The CDR3 is 14 residues long. CDR3 region: CASRNSGPGGPLHF. Here the CDR3 DNA reads TGTGCCAGCAGAAACTCGGGCCCCGGGGGTCCCCTCCACTTT.

The V call is TRBV7-8, the J call TRBJ2-1, with 8 nucleotides matching TRBD1. The CDR3 has 16 residues. Germline CDR1 is SGHVS and CDR2 is FQNEAQ. J was trimmed by 4 bases and V by 0 bases; bases with no gene match: 5. The CDR3 region is CASSLAGGQGYNEQFF. The CDR3 DNA sequence: TGTGCCAGCAGCTTAGCCGGCGGACAGGGATACAATGAGCAGTTCTTC.

The J gene is TRBJ1-2, the V gene TRBV7-3, with 12 positions matching TRBD1. The germline V gene has CDR1 SGHTA and CDR2 FQGTGA. This CDR3 has 15 amino acids. V lost 6 bases and J lost 8; bases outside the gene matches: 10. The CDR3 protein is CASRNPGQGAEGYTF. The DNA for the CDR3 is TGTGCCAGCAGAAACCCGGGACAGGGGGCAGAGGGCTACACCTTC.

This chain joins TRBV6-6 and TRBJ1-5, with 7 bases aligning to TRBD1. The germline CDR1 and CDR2 sequences are MNHNY and SVGAGI (reference sequence). Trimming took 3 bases from V and 2 from J; bases not matched to a gene: 4. The CDR3 runs to 15 residues. CDR3 bases: TGTGCCAGCAGTTATACAGGACAGGGCAATCAGCCCCAGCATTTT. Translation gives CASSYTGQGNQPQHF.

The genes are TRBV4-3 and TRBJ2-3, with unresolved D. CDR3 length: 15 amino acids. Germline V gives CDR1 LGHNA, CDR2 YSLEER. Trimming stripped 4 bases from V and 0 bases from J, with 11 bases between. The CDR3 nucleotides are TGCGCCAGCAGCCTCGTCAGCGCAAGCACAGATACGCAGTATTTT. This codes for CASSLVSASTDTQYF.

The chain is built from TRBV6-2 or TRBV6-3 and TRBJ1-6; a possible D gene is TRBD1 (5 bases). CDR1 is MNHEY and CDR2 is SVGEGT in the germline V gene. Trimming shortened V by 5 bases and J by 10 bases, and 30 bases separated the two germline ends. The CDR3 has 19 residues. CDR3: CASSNIPGRRDNLGSPLHF. In DNA form, the CDR3 reads TGTGCCAGCAGTAACATTCCGGGACGGAGAGATAACCTTGGCTCACCCCTCCACTTT.